This TCR beta chain appears in the sequencing data of a study of cytomegalovirus exposure and HLA in healthy donors. General study results and limits: As was reported, the classifier diagnosed cytomegalovirus status with high specificity and sensitivity.

With regard to this clone: Its specificity is not known.

Germline V lookup: CDR1 MNHNS, CDR2 SASEGT. V shed 2 bases and J shed 8 bases, with 12 bases lying between them. The CDR3 is 13 residues long. The donors were part of the validation cohort of more than 90 subjects. That cohort was separate from the first cohort, which comprised 666 subjects. The method was immunoSEQ multiplex PCR; TCRdb's version includes in-frame clones alone and lacks a portion of them. The sample yields 150,000 to 200,000 clones, around 86% seen once. This receptor was taken from a woman under 30 in good health and CMV-seronegative. This rearrangement joins TRBV6-1 to TRBJ1-1; D remains unclear. What was sequenced was PBMCs. The CDR3 region is CASSEWRRREAFF. DNA of the CDR3: TGTGCCAGCAGTGAATGGCGGAGGCGCGAAGCTTTCTTT.